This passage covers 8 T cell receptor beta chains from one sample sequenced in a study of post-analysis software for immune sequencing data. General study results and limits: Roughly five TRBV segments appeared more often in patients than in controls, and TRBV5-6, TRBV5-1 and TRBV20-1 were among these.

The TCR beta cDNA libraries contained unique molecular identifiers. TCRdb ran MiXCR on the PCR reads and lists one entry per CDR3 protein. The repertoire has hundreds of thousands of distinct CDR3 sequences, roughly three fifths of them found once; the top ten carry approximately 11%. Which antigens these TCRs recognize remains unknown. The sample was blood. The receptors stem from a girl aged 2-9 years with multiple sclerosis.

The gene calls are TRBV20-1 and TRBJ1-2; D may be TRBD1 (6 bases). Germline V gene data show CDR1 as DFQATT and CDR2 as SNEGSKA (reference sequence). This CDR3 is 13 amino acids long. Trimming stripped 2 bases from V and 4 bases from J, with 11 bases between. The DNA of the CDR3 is TGCAGTGCTAGAATGGGGGCTCCCTATGGCTACACCTTC. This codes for CSARMGAPYGYTF.

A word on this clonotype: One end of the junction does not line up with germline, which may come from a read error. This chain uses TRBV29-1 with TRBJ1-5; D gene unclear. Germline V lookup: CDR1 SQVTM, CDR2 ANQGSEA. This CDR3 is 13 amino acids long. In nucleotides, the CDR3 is TGCAGCGTTGGACCTGATAGCAACCAGCCCCAGCATTTT. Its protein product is CSVGPDSNQPQHF.

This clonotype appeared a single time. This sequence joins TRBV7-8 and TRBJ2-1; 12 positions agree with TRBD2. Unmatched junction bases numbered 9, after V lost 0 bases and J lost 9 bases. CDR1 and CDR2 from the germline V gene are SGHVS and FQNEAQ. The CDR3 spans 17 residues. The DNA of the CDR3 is TGTGCCAGCAGCTTAGCGCGACTAGCGGGAGAGCTTACTGAGCAGTTCTTC. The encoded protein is CASSLARLAGELTEQFF.

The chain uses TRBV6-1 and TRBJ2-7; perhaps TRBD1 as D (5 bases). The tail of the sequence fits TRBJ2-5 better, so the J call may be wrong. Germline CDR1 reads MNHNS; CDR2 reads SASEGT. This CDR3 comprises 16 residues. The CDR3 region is CASSEALQGSQETQYF. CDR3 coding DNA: TGTGCCAGCAGTGAAGCGCTCCAGGGTTCCCAAGAGACCCAGTACTTC.

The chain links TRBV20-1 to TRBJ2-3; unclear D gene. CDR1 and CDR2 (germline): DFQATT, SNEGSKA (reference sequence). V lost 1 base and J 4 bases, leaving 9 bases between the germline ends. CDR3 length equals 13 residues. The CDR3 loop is CSARGRTSDTQYF. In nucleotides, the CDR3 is TGCAGTGCTAGAGGCCGGACCTCAGATACGCAGTATTTT.

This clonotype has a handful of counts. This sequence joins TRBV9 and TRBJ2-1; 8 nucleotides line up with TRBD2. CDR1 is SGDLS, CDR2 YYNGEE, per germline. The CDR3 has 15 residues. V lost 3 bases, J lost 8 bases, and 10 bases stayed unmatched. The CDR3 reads CASSAHGGARDEQFF. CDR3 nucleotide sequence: TGTGCCAGCAGCGCCCACGGGGGGGCCAGGGATGAGCAGTTCTTC.

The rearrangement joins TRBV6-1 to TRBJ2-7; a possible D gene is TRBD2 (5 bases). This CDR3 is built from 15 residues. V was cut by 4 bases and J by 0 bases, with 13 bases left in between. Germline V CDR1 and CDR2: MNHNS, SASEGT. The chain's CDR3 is CASSGGRGASYEQYF. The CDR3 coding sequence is TGTGCCAGCAGTGGAGGACGGGGTGCCTCCTACGAGCAGTACTTC.

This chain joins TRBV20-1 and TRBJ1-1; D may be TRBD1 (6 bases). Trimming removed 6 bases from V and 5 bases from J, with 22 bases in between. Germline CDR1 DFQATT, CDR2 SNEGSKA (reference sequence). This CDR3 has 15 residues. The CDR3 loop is CSAPSGRPQGTEAFF. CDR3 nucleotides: TGCAGTGCCCCTTCGGGTCGCCCTCAGGGGACTGAAGCTTTCTTT.